This T cell receptor beta chain was captured by sequencing in a study of T cell repertoires in cytomegalovirus infection. Study information: Public TCR beta signatures indicated both CMV infection and matching HLA type.

This clonotype is deemed medium-sized (0.01 to 0.1%). Its antigen is still unknown. TCRdb redid the calling of the reads with MiXCR, one entry per CDR3 protein. The sample carries roughly 150,000 distinct CDR3 sequences, around 24% recorded once. Whole-study findings and limits: It was HLA-C-restricted CMV-specific TCR beta clonotypes that dominated the response ex vivo. Pooled public TCR beta family frequency picked out CMV carriers with the relevant HLA.

The TCR comes from a human donor in good health (CMV status not recorded). Some clones in this sample may be carry-over from other donors' samples. The sample was PBMCs.

The CDR3 sequence is CASSFPTKTAIPFQETQYF. CDR3 sequence (DNA): TGTGCCAGCAGCTTCCCCACGAAGACCGCCATCCCCTTTCAAGAGACCCAGTACTTC. The chain links TRBV7-8 to TRBJ2-5; D ambiguous. Germline V gene lookup returns CDR1 SGHVS and CDR2 FQNEAQ. The CDR3 has 19 amino acids. The V end was cut by 3 bases, the J end by 2 bases, with 25 bases between.